The clone carrying this TCR beta chain was recorded once. The antigen is not known. Sequencing used immunoSEQ multiplex PCR; TCRdb keeps in-frame clones, though not all of them. The sample carries some 450,000 clones, less than 95% recorded once. CDR1 SQVTM and CDR2 ANQGSEA come from the germline V gene. With 3 bases removed from V and 8 bases from J, the gap between germline ends came to 13 bases. The CDR3 consists of 12 residues. Treatment specified: around 19 received Ad26.COV2.S at low or high dose, single or two shots; five or six received placebo; per-sample allocation not given. Collection of samples fell on day 63 after the first vaccine or placebo injection. Ad26.COV2.S expressed prefusion-stabilized spike from the original Wuhan strain. The data are from a study of Ad26.COV2.S vaccination and SARS-CoV-2 variants. Broader study findings: People who got the vaccine or the placebo had similar non-spike TCR breadth.

This specimen was peripheral blood, taken in a trial of Ad26.COV2.S vaccine versus placebo. The V gene is TRBV29-1, the J gene TRBJ1-2; D is uncertain. The receptor was isolated from a person aged 18-65 years who received the Ad26.COV2.S COVID-19 vaccine or a placebo. Written as DNA, the CDR3 is TGCAGCGTTGATAAACAGAATGAAGGCTACACCTTC. It translates to CSVDKQNEGYTF.